Below, 8 T cell receptor beta chains from the same sample are listed, as sequenced in a study of T-cell reconstitution after alpha-beta-depleted transplantation in children. Preparation of the TCRbeta library involved a method that used unique molecular identifiers. TCRdb called the PCR reads again in MiXCR, with one record for every CDR3 protein. Of some 550,000 distinct CDR3 sequences in the sample, roughly 18% were seen once. Sequenced here: PBMCs from the stem cell graft donor, sampled from the stem cell graft. Every receptor here comes from a human donor who donated a stem cell graft to a child with acute lymphoblastic leukemia.

A few counts support this clonotype. The chain couples TRBV4-1 to TRBJ2-7; 7 nucleotides line up with TRBD1. Germline V CDR1 and CDR2: MGHRA, YSYEKL. This CDR3 contains 15 residues. J lost 0 bases, V lost 4 bases, and 6 bases had no gene match. DNA of the CDR3: TGCGCCAGCAGCCGGTCGGGACAGAACTCCTACGAGCAGTACTTC. It codes for CASSRSGQNSYEQYF.

CDR3 residues: CASSRVLPDEQFF. In DNA form, the CDR3 reads TGTGCCAGTAGCCGGGTCCTGCCGGATGAGCAGTTCTTC. The chain combines TRBV19 with TRBJ2-1; D call uncertain. Germline lookup yields CDR1 LNHDA and CDR2 SQIVND (reference sequence). The CDR3 is 13 residues long. The ends were cut back, 6 bases at V and 8 bases at J, with 14 bases in the middle.

V and J are TRBV5-1 and TRBJ2-1, with 10 bases fitting TRBD2. V was pared by 0 bases and J by 6 bases, with 3 bases of the junction left unmatched. CDR1 and CDR2 (germline): SGHRS, YFSETQ. The CDR3 totals 15 residues. CDR3 protein: CASSLVVAGGNEQFF. CDR3 coding DNA: TGCGCCAGCAGCTTGGTCGTAGCGGGAGGCAATGAGCAGTTCTTC.

This chain connects TRBV12-3 or TRBV12-4 to TRBJ2-7, with 8 bases lining up with TRBD1. The V gene end was trimmed by 5 bases and the J gene end by 2 bases; junction bases not matched to a gene: 5. The CDR3 contains 14 residues. CDR3 nucleotide sequence: TGTGCCAGCAGTCGGACAGGGTTCGCCTACGAGCAGTACTTC. Protein sequence: CASSRTGFAYEQYF.

This sequence joins TRBV7-3 and TRBJ2-7; D uncertain. V was trimmed by 1 base and J by 6 bases, leaving 16 bases between them. Germline loops: CDR1 SGHTA, CDR2 FQGTGA. The CDR3 extends over 15 amino acids. CDR3 nucleotide sequence: TGTGCCAGCAGCTTAAGGGCCTCAACTCCGGGCGAGCAGTACTTC. It codes for CASSLRASTPGEQYF.

This clonotype was seen a handful of times. The chain is built from TRBV18 and TRBJ2-3; 8 bases align to TRBD1. This CDR3 spans 18 amino acids. CDR1 and CDR2 from the germline V gene are KGHSH and LQKENI. J lost 4 bases, V lost 8 bases, and 20 bases had no gene match. CDR3 in amino acids: CASHPGGANLAEADTQYF. CDR3 DNA sequence: TGTGCCAGCCACCCAGGGGGCGCGAATTTAGCAGAAGCAGATACGCAGTATTTT.

This clonotype was counted at least ten times. The junction shows a germline mismatch at one end, possibly a read error. The chain employs TRBV5-1 and TRBJ2-7, with 10 bases fitting TRBD1. CDR1 SGHRS and CDR2 YFSETQ come from the germline V gene. The CDR3 is made up of 14 amino acids. The DNA for the CDR3 is TGTGCCAGCAGCTTGGGGACAGGGGTATACGAGCAGTACTTC. Encoded protein: CASSLGTGVYEQYF.

This chain links TRBV9 with TRBJ2-5, with TRBD2 matching over 11 bases. CDR3 length: 16 amino acids. CDR1 and CDR2 from the germline V gene are SGDLS and YYNGEE. V lost 4 bases, J lost 5 bases, and 10 bases stayed unmatched. The DNA of the CDR3 is TGTGCCAGCAGCTTCAGCCCTCTAGCGGGAGGCGAGACCCAGTACTTC. Its translation: CASSFSPLAGGETQYF.